What follows are 3 T cell receptor beta chains derived from one specimen sequenced in a study of beta chain features in type 1 diabetes. Sequenced material consisted of expressed TCRB transcripts (all of the isolated RNA was reverse transcribed). Clones were sequenced by immunoSEQ multiplex PCR, and TCRdb holds only the in-frame ones, with some missing. Of about 360,000 clones in the sample, 10% to 15% are singletons; the top ten hold roughly 0.015%. The sequencing sample was made of naive CD4+ T cells from blood. These receptors were taken from a man between 18 and 35 years old in good health.

The gene calls are TRBV4-2 and TRBJ2-7; the match to TRBD2 covers 7 bases. The CDR3 consists of 14 residues. Germline values: CDR1 LGHNA, CDR2 YNFKEQ. V trimming: 0 bases; J trimming: 2 bases; junction bases outside the gene matches: 1. As DNA, the CDR3 is TGTGCCAGCAGCCAAGAAGGGACTACCTACGAGCAGTACTTC. Its translation: CASSQEGTTYEQYF.

This clone was detected a few times. The chain joins TRBV29-1 to TRBJ1-1; TRBD1 might be the D (5 bases). With 6 bases removed from V and 1 base from J, the gap between germline ends came to 9 bases. CDR1 SQVTM and CDR2 ANQGSEA come from the germline V gene. The CDR3 extends over 12 amino acids. CDR3 loop: CSVSGQNTEAFF. The CDR3 DNA is TGCAGCGTCTCAGGGCAGAACACTGAAGCTTTCTTT. The variable domain in full, completed from reference TRBV29-1 and TRBJ1-1, reads SAVISQKPSRDICQRGTSLTIQCQVDSQVTMMFWYRQQPGQSLTLIATANQGSEATYESGFVIDKFPISRPNLTFSTLTVSNMSPEDSSIYLCSVSGQNTEAFFGQGTRLTVV.

V and J are TRBV29-1 and TRBJ2-1; 7 positions agree with TRBD1. Germline CDR1 reads SQVTM; CDR2 reads ANQGSEA. The V and J ends lost 5 bases and 0 bases, in that order; junction bases with no gene match: 7. CDR3 length: 15 residues. The CDR3 nucleotides are TGCAGCGTTCAGGGACAGCTCAGCTCCTACAATGAGCAGTTCTTC. This gives the protein CSVQGQLSSYNEQFF.